The 6 T cell receptor beta chains reported below all come from one sample, sequenced in a study of shared clonotypes between healthy human individuals. Repertoires were generated with immunoSEQ multiplex PCR, while TCRdb's copy carries only in-frame clones and drops some. The table shows about 2,500,000 clones, with just over 90% occurring only once. Input material: naive CD4+ T cells sorted from blood. Sample subset: CD45RA+ positively selected. The receptors stem from a man younger than 35 in good health.

The DNA of the CDR3 is TGTGCCAGCAGTTTCGGACAGGGCTTCGAGCAGTACTTC. It specifies CASSFGQGFEQYF. The V and J genes are TRBV27 and TRBJ2-7; 8 nucleotides agree with TRBD1. The CDR3 spans 13 residues. Per the germline V gene, CDR1 is MNHEY and CDR2 is SMNVEV (reference sequence). Trimming cost V 3 bases and J 6 bases; bases outside gene matches: 4.

The chain uses TRBV7-8 and TRBJ1-5, with D unresolved. Germline V CDR1 and CDR2: SGHVS, FQNEAQ. Trimming cost V 1 base and J 7 bases, with 11 bases left between them. The CDR3 is 14 residues long. CDR3: CASSLVRENQPQHF. The CDR3, as DNA: TGTGCCAGCAGCTTAGTCCGGGAGAACCAGCCCCAGCATTTT.

The chain recombines TRBV10-3 with TRBJ1-4, with D tentatively TRBD1 (6 bases). Trimming took off 4 bases at V and 3 bases at J, with 9 bases between the two ends. The CDR3 is made up of 14 amino acids. The V gene's germline CDR1 is ENHRY and CDR2 SYGVKD. The CDR3, as DNA: TGTGCCATCAGTGGGGGGGGCCCTAATGAAAAACTGTTTTTT. Its translation: CAISGGGPNEKLFF.

The chain uses TRBV5-4 and TRBJ2-3; D is possibly TRBD2 (7 bases). Germline CDR1 SGHNT, CDR2 YYREEE (reference sequence). The V end was cut by 4 bases, the J end by 0 bases, with 12 bases between. The CDR3 contains 15 residues. In DNA, the CDR3 is TGTGCCAGCAGCGTAGGGGGGGCGAGCACAGATACGCAGTATTTT. Its translation is CASSVGGASTDTQYF.

The chain has TRBV19 and TRBJ2-2; D unclear. Germline lookup yields CDR1 LNHDA and CDR2 SQIVND (reference sequence). V lost 6 bases and J lost 1, with 15 bases in between. CDR3 length: 16 residues. DNA of the CDR3: TGTGCCAGTAGGACGCAGGTCCTAGAGAACACCGGGGAGCTGTTTTTT. This sequence encodes CASRTQVLENTGELFF.

The genes are TRBV2 and TRBJ1-2, with D maybe TRBD1 (6 bases). The germline CDR1 and CDR2 sequences are SNHLY and FYNNEI. Between the trimmed V and J ends, which lost 2 bases and 4 bases, there was a span of 11 bases. The CDR3 totals 14 residues. CDR3 DNA: TGTGCCAGCAGTGAATCTGGGACAAGCTATGGCTACACCTTC. As protein: CASSESGTSYGYTF.